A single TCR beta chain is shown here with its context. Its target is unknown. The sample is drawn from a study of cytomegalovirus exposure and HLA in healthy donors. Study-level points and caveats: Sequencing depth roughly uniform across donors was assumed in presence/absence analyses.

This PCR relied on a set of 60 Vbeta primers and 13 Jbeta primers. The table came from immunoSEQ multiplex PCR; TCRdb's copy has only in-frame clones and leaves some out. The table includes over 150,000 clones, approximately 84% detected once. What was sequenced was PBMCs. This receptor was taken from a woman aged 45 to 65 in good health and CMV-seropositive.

The CDR3: CAWIKRTRYNTNYGYTF. CDR3 DNA: TGTGCCTGGATAAAACGGACAAGATATAATACTAACTATGGCTACACCTTC. The rearrangement uses TRBV30 and TRBJ1-2, with a weak D call TRBD1 (5 bases). Germline CDR1 GTSNPN, CDR2 SVGIG (reference sequence). This CDR3 is built from 17 residues. The V gene lost 4 bases and the J gene lost 0 bases, with 21 bases spanning the gap.